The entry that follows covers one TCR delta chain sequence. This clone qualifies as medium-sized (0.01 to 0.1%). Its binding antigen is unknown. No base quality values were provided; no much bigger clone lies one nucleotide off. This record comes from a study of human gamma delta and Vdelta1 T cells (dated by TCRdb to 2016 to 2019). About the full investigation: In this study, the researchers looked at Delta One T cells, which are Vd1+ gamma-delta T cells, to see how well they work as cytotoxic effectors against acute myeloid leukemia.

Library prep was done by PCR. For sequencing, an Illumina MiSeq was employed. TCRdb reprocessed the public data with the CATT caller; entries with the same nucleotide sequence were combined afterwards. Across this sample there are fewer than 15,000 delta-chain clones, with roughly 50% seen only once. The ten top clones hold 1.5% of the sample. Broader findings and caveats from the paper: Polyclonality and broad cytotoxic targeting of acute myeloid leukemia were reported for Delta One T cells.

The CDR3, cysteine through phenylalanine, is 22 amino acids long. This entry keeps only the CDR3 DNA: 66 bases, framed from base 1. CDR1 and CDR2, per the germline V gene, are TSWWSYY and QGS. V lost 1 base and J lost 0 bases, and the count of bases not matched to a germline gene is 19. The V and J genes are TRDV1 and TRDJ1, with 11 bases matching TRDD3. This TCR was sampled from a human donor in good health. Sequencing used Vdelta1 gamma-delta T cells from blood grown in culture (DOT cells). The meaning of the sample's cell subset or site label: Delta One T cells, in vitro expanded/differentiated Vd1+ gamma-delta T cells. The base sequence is TGTGCTCTTGGGGAACCCAGCCTTCCCCAGTCTGGGGGATACACGTACACCGATAAACTCATCTTT. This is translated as CALGEPSLPQSGGYTYTDKLIF.